The present T cell receptor beta chain was sequenced within a study of CD4 T cells in lung cancer (dated by TCRdb to about 2019). As for the study more broadly: To find responses to candidate mutation-encoded neoepitopes, the study screened blood T cells from NSCLC patients and isolated neoantigen-specific CD4+ T-cell clones and TCRs. A few patients undergoing curative-intent resections for stage I-III non-small cell lung cancer provided the tumor and non-adjacent lung tissue. The resected patients had lung adenocarcinoma or squamous cell carcinoma, were aged 60 to 69 at blood donation, and mostly were former smokers. Treatments received by the patients before blood donation included platinum chemotherapy, and some patients received nivolumab or pembrolizumab. The frequency of neoantigen-specific clonotypes in tumor resections, non-adjacent lung and cultured T-cell products was followed using TCRB deep sequencing. Study-wide conclusions, independent of this receptor: Rather than memory responses to the cancer, some blood-derived responses might reflect cross-reactivity or in vitro priming of naive T cells.

Libraries were constructed by the immunoSEQ multiplex PCR assay. Qiagen DNeasy or QIAamp micro DNA kits were used to isolate DNA, and the Adaptive Biotechnology human TCRB sequencing kit was used to sequence TCRB. Sequencing of TCRB libraries was performed on an Illumina MiSeq. On the authors' methods: TCRB sequence data were analyzed using the kit provider's software, and tumor enrichment of clonotype templates was assessed with Fisher's exact test. TCRdb obtained this table from immuneACCESS and retained in-frame rearrangements with V and J assigned. These tables miss some clones; where compared with another copy, unresolved V genes account for less than half of the shortfall, and the remainder is unexplained. The V and J calls and clone size were taken over from that table, and D and trimming were inferred from the DNA. Counted in this sample were approximately 11,000 clones; about three fifths of them appeared once. Of the sample, just over 15% falls within the top ten clones.

Non-adjacent lung tissue was collected from the same resection as far from the malignant lesion as possible, at a distance of at least 3 cm. This clone was found once. The antigen it binds to is not known. Per-nucleotide qualities are absent, and no much larger clonotype sits a single base away. The source is a man aged 60 to 69 with non-small cell lung cancer. Material for sequencing was normal lung tissue taken away from the tumor.

The CDR3 protein sequence reads: CASSLATTGSGYNEQFF. In nucleotide form, the sequence is TGTGCCAGCAGTCTCGCGACGACCGGGAGTGGTTACAATGAGCAGTTCTTC. The rearrangement combines TRBV27 with TRBJ2-1; tentative D gene TRBD2, with 6 bases matching. The CDR3 starts with the cysteine, ends with the phenylalanine, and has 17 residues. Solely the CDR3 DNA is kept, with 51 bases framed from the first base. V lost 5 bases and J lost 4 bases; the stretch between them is 21 bases long. CDR1 is given as MNHEY and CDR2 as SMNVEV, both from the germline V gene (reference sequence).